Sequencing of this T cell receptor (beta chain) was carried out in a study of cytomegalovirus exposure and HLA in healthy donors. The overall study: Prior work identified around 110 million unique TCR beta sequences in 150 million to 200 million T cells.

The trim removed 4 bases at V and 5 bases at J, leaving 2 bases unmatched. Per the germline V gene, CDR1 is ENHRY and CDR2 is SYGVKD. This CDR3 has 15 amino acids. This clone occurred a few times. Sampled while nominally healthy, donors likely had unrecorded immune exposures. Use of 60 Vbeta and 13 Jbeta primers characterized the PCR. The repertoire was sequenced with immunoSEQ multiplex PCR; TCRdb's copy has only in-frame clones and lacks some. The sample has 160,000 or so clones, approximately 84% seen once. This receptor was taken from a man over 45 in good health and CMV-seropositive. What was sequenced was PBMCs. V gene TRBV10-3 combines with J gene TRBJ2-2, with 12 bases that match TRBD2. CDR3 protein: CAISGGTSGTGELFF. The CDR3 DNA follows: TGTGCCATCAGTGGCGGGACTAGCGGGACCGGGGAGCTGTTTTTT.